This paragraph covers one T cell receptor beta chain sequence. Its antigen is undetermined. The investigators sampled blood at baseline, at cycle 4 day 1, and at cycle 7 day 1. This sample was taken from a study of OX40 agonist ivuxolimab in advanced cancers. Study-wide background: Patients were infused with ivuxolimab every 2 weeks at 0.01 to 10 mg/kg. Study-level points and caveats: In the 0.1 to 3.0 mg/kg range, CD4+ and CD8+ blood T cells had expanded clonally by week 6.

Measured with immunoSEQ multiplex PCR; TCRdb has only the in-frame clones, and not every one. The sample consists of tens of thousands of clones, 85% to 90% of them appearing once. The sequence came from an adult with an advanced solid tumor such as melanoma, head and neck, liver or kidney cancer. The source material was CD4+ or CD8+ T cells sorted from blood, sampled in a trial of the OX40 agonist ivuxolimab.

CDR3 nucleotide sequence: TGCGCCAGCAGCTTCACCCCCAGGGGGCGAAGTCTGCCTGAAGCTTTCTTT. Translated: CASSFTPRGRSLPEAFF. The chain joins TRBV4-1 to TRBJ1-1, with 8 bases that match TRBD1. The CDR3 covers 17 residues. CDR1 is MGHRA and CDR2 is YSYEKL in the germline V gene. The J segment lost 6 bases and the V segment lost 5 bases, leaving 17 bases of the junction unmatched.